This T cell receptor (beta chain) was found in a study of blood T cell repertoires in COVID-19. In the original processing: Estimated nucleated cell counts came from reference gene primer amplification. Some clones are missing from TCRdb's copy, which holds only in-frame ones; the method was immunoSEQ multiplex PCR. That table is the source of V, J and clone size, and D and trimming were worked out from the DNA. Of roughly 150,000 clones in the sample, roughly 84% were seen once. The CDR3 consists of 13 residues. Between the trimmed V and J ends, which lost 2 bases and 5 bases, there was a span of 10 bases. CDR1 is SGHNT and CDR2 is YYREEE in the germline V gene (reference sequence).

This chain connects TRBV5-4 to TRBJ1-2; perhaps TRBD1 as D (5 bases). The sequencing sample was made of peripheral blood. The sequence was collected from a woman at least 80 years old with active or convalescent COVID-19. The DNA of the CDR3 is TGTGCCAGCAGCTTCGGCGGACAATATGGCTACACCTTC. This codes for CASSFGGQYGYTF.